The source of this TCR beta chain is a study of T cells in Graves' hyperthyroidism and ophthalmopathy. The CDR3 spans 19 residues. V gave up 3 bases and J gave up 0 bases, with 18 bases separating them. What was amplified from RNA transcripts were TCR beta CDR3 regions. HTBI primers were used for first-round RT-PCR of the TCR CDR3. TCRdb passed the multiplex PCR reads through MiXCR, listing each CDR3 protein once. This table holds about 660,000 distinct CDR3 sequences, just under 45% found once. The sequencing input was peripheral blood or thyroid tissue (not recorded which). The chain recombines TRBV7-1 with TRBJ2-6; D is uncertain. TRBV7-1 has ORF status, its function being uncertain. The TCR originated in an adult man with Graves' disease, either hyperthyroidism or ophthalmopathy (not recorded which). The CDR3 nucleotides read TGTGCCAGCAGCTCGACCCTAAGGTTAGGTCTCTCTGGGGCCAACGTCCTGACTTTC. It translates to CASSSTLRLGLSGANVLTF.